Listed below are T cell receptor beta chains from one sample, sequenced in a study of cytomegalovirus exposure and HLA in healthy donors. Sequencing used immunoSEQ multiplex PCR; TCRdb keeps in-frame clones, though not all of them. This sample carries over 150,000 clones, about 74% of them seen once, and the ten largest clones take approximately 4%. The sequencing sample was made of PBMCs. Source of these receptors: a woman between 40 and 55 years old in good health and CMV-seronegative. The CDR3 runs from the conserved cysteine through the conserved F or W. The D gene is left open where the match is weak. A clone size is listed for some rows: how often the clone was seen (once, few, many), or a class if it is expanded.

clone size: -; J gene: TRBJ1-1; D gene: -; V gene: TRBV2; CDR3 DNA: TGTGCCAGCAGTGAAGCGCTTGGGGTGCAGGGATTCCCTAACACTGAAGCTTTCTTT; CDR3 protein: CASSEALGVQGFPNTEAFF
clone size: -; J gene: TRBJ2-3; D gene: -; V gene: TRBV5-1; CDR3 DNA: TGCGCCAGCAGCCTGGTAGGGGGGGGCACAGATACGCAGTATTTT; CDR3 protein: CASSLVGGGTDTQYF
clone size: -; J gene: TRBJ2-5; D gene: -; V gene: TRBV25-1; CDR3 DNA: TGTGCCAGCAGTGACCGTGGGAGCTTAGTACAAGAGACCCAGTACTTC; CDR3 protein: CASSDRGSLVQETQYF
clone size: few; J gene: TRBJ1-1; D gene: -; V gene: TRBV28; CDR3 DNA: TGTGCCAGCAGTTCCACGGGATGGACTGAAGCTTTCTTT; CDR3 protein: CASSSTGWTEAFF
clone size: once; J gene: TRBJ2-1; D gene: TRBD2; V gene: TRBV6-6; CDR3 DNA: TGTGCCAGCAGTTACATGGCGGGGGGGATCTACAATGAGCAGTTCTTC; CDR3 protein: CASSYMAGGIYNEQFF
clone size: -; J gene: TRBJ1-1; D gene: TRBD1; V gene: TRBV11-2; CDR3 DNA: TGTGCCAGCAGCTTAGCTCAGGGGGGTACTGAAGCTTTCTTT; CDR3 protein: CASSLAQGGTEAFF
clone size: -; J gene: TRBJ2-2; D gene: TRBD1; V gene: TRBV28; CDR3 DNA: TGTGCCAGCAGTTTACACAGGGGGTCTAACACCGGGGAGCTGTTTTTT; CDR3 protein: CASSLHRGSNTGELFF
clone size: -; J gene: TRBJ1-2; D gene: TRBD1; V gene: TRBV27; CDR3 DNA: TGTGCCAGCAAGTTTGGGAGGACAGGGATGCGCGGCTACACCTTC; CDR3 protein: CASKFGRTGMRGYTF
clone size: few; J gene: TRBJ2-5; D gene: -; V gene: TRBV5-6; CDR3 DNA: TGTGCCAGCAGCTCGACATCCGGGGTACAAGAGACCCAGTACTTC; CDR3 protein: CASSSTSGVQETQYF
clone size: few; J gene: TRBJ2-7; D gene: -; V gene: TRBV28; CDR3 DNA: TGTGCCAGCAGTGGAGCACCGACTAACTACGAGCAGTACTTC; CDR3 protein: CASSGAPTNYEQYF
clone size: -; J gene: TRBJ2-3; D gene: -; V gene: TRBV5-1; CDR3 DNA: TGCGCCAGCAGCTCCTATAGCCGCCAGAGCACAGATACGCAGTATTTT; CDR3 protein: CASSSYSRQSTDTQYF
clone size: once; J gene: TRBJ1-5; D gene: -; V gene: TRBV27; CDR3 DNA: TGTGCCACCCGGAGAGAGGGAAGGAGCAATCAGCCCCAGCATTTT; CDR3 protein: CATRREGRSNQPQHF
clone size: -; J gene: TRBJ2-3; D gene: TRBD1; V gene: TRBV5-1; CDR3 DNA: TGCGCCAGCAGCTCGGGGACAGCGTGGGATACGCAGTATTTT; CDR3 protein: CASSSGTAWDTQYF
clone size: few; J gene: TRBJ1-4; D gene: TRBD1; V gene: TRBV6-1; CDR3 DNA: TGTGCCAGCAGGAACAGGGGGGGCGGTGAAAAACTGTTTTTT; CDR3 protein: CASRNRGGGEKLFF
clone size: -; J gene: TRBJ2-3; D gene: TRBD2; V gene: TRBV5-1; CDR3 DNA: TGCGCCAGCAGCTCCCGGACTAGCGGTGTAAAAGATACGCAGTATTTT; CDR3 protein: CASSSRTSGVKDTQYF
clone size: -; J gene: TRBJ2-1; D gene: -; V gene: TRBV19; CDR3 DNA: TGTGCCAGTTCTTTCCTCGGGAGCTCCTACAATGAGCAGTTCTTC; CDR3 protein: CASSFLGSSYNEQFF
clone size: -; J gene: TRBJ1-1; D gene: -; V gene: TRBV6-1; CDR3 DNA: TGTGCCAGCGAGATCCAAAAGGGGGCTGAAGCTTTCTTT; CDR3 protein: CASEIQKGAEAFF
clone size: -; J gene: TRBJ1-3; D gene: -; V gene: TRBV5-1; CDR3 DNA: TGCGCCAGCAGCTTGGGTCCCGGGACAAGAAGTGGAAACACCATATATTTT; CDR3 protein: CASSLGPGTRSGNTIYF
clone size: -; J gene: TRBJ1-1; D gene: TRBD1; V gene: TRBV6-5; CDR3 DNA: TGTGCCAGCAGAGGACAGGGGGCCGGGAACACTGAAGCTTTCTTT; CDR3 protein: CASRGQGAGNTEAFF
clone size: -; J gene: TRBJ2-3; D gene: -; V gene: TRBV9; CDR3 DNA: TGTGCCAGCAGCGTTAGTGCAGATACGCAGTATTTT; CDR3 protein: CASSVSADTQYF
clone size: -; J gene: TRBJ1-2; D gene: -; V gene: TRBV7-2; CDR3 DNA: TGTGCCAGCAGCCTTGTAGGGACAATCTATGGCTACACCTTC; CDR3 protein: CASSLVGTIYGYTF
clone size: -; J gene: TRBJ2-3; D gene: TRBD2; V gene: TRBV5-1; CDR3 DNA: TGCGCCAGCAGCCCAGGACTAGCGGGGGGGATCACAGATACGCAGTATTTT; CDR3 protein: CASSPGLAGGITDTQYF
clone size: -; J gene: TRBJ1-4; D gene: -; V gene: TRBV27; CDR3 DNA: TGTGCCAGCAGTTTAGGGTCCACGGGGGGGCATAATGAAAAACTGTTTTTT; CDR3 protein: CASSLGSTGGHNEKLFF
clone size: -; J gene: TRBJ2-1; D gene: -; V gene: TRBV27; CDR3 DNA: TGTGCCAGCAGTTTCGTCCCCCGGGGCTACAATGAGCAGTTCTTC; CDR3 protein: CASSFVPRGYNEQFF
clone size: -; J gene: TRBJ2-1; D gene: -; V gene: TRBV10-1; CDR3 DNA: TGCGCCAGCAACCGCGGAATCTACAATGAGCAGTTCTTC; CDR3 protein: CASNRGIYNEQFF
clone size: few; J gene: TRBJ2-2; D gene: TRBD2; V gene: TRBV2; CDR3 DNA: TGTGCCAGCAGCGGGGGGGCCCCCGGGGAGCTGTTTTTT; CDR3 protein: CASSGGAPGELFF
clone size: once; J gene: TRBJ1-2; D gene: -; V gene: TRBV6-5; CDR3 DNA: TGTGCCAGCAGGGTCAGGGAGGCGGGAGGCTACACCTTC; CDR3 protein: CASRVREAGGYTF
clone size: few; J gene: TRBJ1-5; D gene: -; V gene: TRBV6-5; CDR3 DNA: TGTGCCAGCAGTTACTCGAGCAGGGTCACCAATCAGCCCCAGCATTTT; CDR3 protein: CASSYSSRVTNQPQHF
clone size: -; J gene: TRBJ2-2; D gene: TRBD2; V gene: TRBV7-9; CDR3 DNA: TGTGCCAGCAGCTTAGAGGGACTAGCGGCTAACACCGGGGAGCTGTTTTTT; CDR3 protein: CASSLEGLAANTGELFF
clone size: -; J gene: TRBJ1-2; D gene: -; V gene: TRBV29-1; CDR3 DNA: TGCAGCGTTGAATCGGGGTTATTAGGTGGCTACACCTTC; CDR3 protein: CSVESGLLGGYTF
clone size: -; J gene: TRBJ2-2; D gene: TRBD1; V gene: TRBV11-3; CDR3 DNA: TGTGCCAGCAGTGGGACAGGTTACACCGGGGAGCTGTTTTTT; CDR3 protein: CASSGTGYTGELFF
clone size: -; J gene: TRBJ2-7; D gene: TRBD1; V gene: TRBV29-1; CDR3 DNA: TGCAGCGCCATGGACAGGAACCCGGACGAGCAGTACTTC; CDR3 protein: CSAMDRNPDEQYF
clone size: few; J gene: TRBJ1-1; D gene: -; V gene: TRBV29-1; CDR3 DNA: TGCAGCGTTGAGGCGGCGACGTACACTGAAGCTTTCTTT; CDR3 protein: CSVEAATYTEAFF
clone size: -; J gene: TRBJ1-1; D gene: -; V gene: TRBV20-1; CDR3 DNA: TGCAGTGCACCTGACAGTTTTGAAGCTTTCTTT; CDR3 protein: CSAPDSFEAFF
clone size: -; J gene: TRBJ2-7; D gene: TRBD1; V gene: TRBV7-6; CDR3 DNA: TGTGCCAGCAGCCTAGGGGGCTCTGCCGAGCAGTACTTC; CDR3 protein: CASSLGGSAEQYF
clone size: -; J gene: TRBJ2-2; D gene: TRBD2; V gene: TRBV13; CDR3 DNA: TGTGCCAGCAGCTCGACTAGCGGGAGGGCCTGGACCGGGGAGCTGTTTTTT; CDR3 protein: CASSSTSGRAWTGELFF
clone size: -; J gene: TRBJ1-1; D gene: -; V gene: TRBV5-1; CDR3 DNA: TGCGCCAGCAGCTTGCTGGGGACATCGAACACTGAAGCTTTCTTT; CDR3 protein: CASSLLGTSNTEAFF
clone size: -; J gene: TRBJ2-5; D gene: TRBD2; V gene: TRBV4-2; CDR3 DNA: TGTGCCAGCAGCCAACCGGGACTAGCGGGGGGGCAAGAGACCCAGTACTTC; CDR3 protein: CASSQPGLAGGQETQYF
clone size: few; J gene: TRBJ1-1; D gene: TRBD1; V gene: TRBV30; CDR3 DNA: TGTGCCTGGAGCGCCAGCCCCGCCCGACGTAAGACAGGGGACACTGAAGCTTTCTTT; CDR3 protein: CAWSASPARRKTGDTEAFF
clone size: few; J gene: TRBJ1-4; D gene: TRBD1; V gene: TRBV5-1; CDR3 DNA: TGCGCCAGCAGCTACAGGGGCGGGGATGAAAAACTGTTTTTT; CDR3 protein: CASSYRGGDEKLFF
clone size: -; J gene: TRBJ1-2; D gene: TRBD1; V gene: TRBV7-6; CDR3 DNA: TGTGCCAGCAGCTCCAGGGGGCCGGATGGCTACACCTTC; CDR3 protein: CASSSRGPDGYTF